These 17 T cell receptor beta chains originate from one sample sequenced in a study of CD4+ T cells in melanoma (dated by TCRdb to the early 2020s). Library generation was performed with the immunoSEQ multiplex PCR assay. TCRdb's version of the immuneACCESS table is confined to in-frame rearrangements and falls short of the full clone set. An unresolved V gene accounts for under half of the shortfall where checked; the remainder is of unknown origin. This sample comprises about 110,000 clones, about 92% of them detected only once. Of the sample, 3% to 4% falls within the top ten clones. Material: peripheral blood. These receptors were taken from a human donor with melanoma.

The CDR3 coding sequence is TGTGCCAGCATTAACAGTTTACCCTCCTACGAGCAGTACTTC. Its protein product is CASINSLPSYEQYF. The V and J genes are TRBV28 and TRBJ2-7, with D unresolved. The CDR3 totals 14 residues. CDR1 and CDR2 from the germline V gene are MDHEN and SYDVKM. The V end was cut by 7 bases, the J end by 0 bases, with 13 bases between.

This sequence joins TRBV19 and TRBJ1-5, with 7 nucleotides matching TRBD1. This CDR3 has 15 residues. Germline V gene lookup returns CDR1 LNHDA and CDR2 SQIVND (reference sequence). Trimming at V came to 5 bases and at J to 3 bases, leaving 7 bases not matched to a gene. The DNA of the CDR3 is TGTGCCAGTAGTCTCCGGGACAGCATCAATCAGCCCCAGCATTTT. Amino acid sequence: CASSLRDSINQPQHF.

The V and J genes are TRBV5-3 and TRBJ1-2; 11 bases are shared with TRBD1. TRBV5-3 is marked as an open reading frame, function uncertain. The CDR3 length is 17 residues. V was pared by 4 bases and J by 4 bases, with 12 bases of the junction left unmatched. CDR3 in amino acids: CARSPRLRGQGVYGYTF. CDR3 nucleotide sequence: TGTGCCAGAAGCCCCCGACTTCGGGGACAGGGGGTCTATGGCTACACCTTC.

The chain joins TRBV5-1 to TRBJ2-7; D may be TRBD2 (5 bases). Deletions cut 4 bases from V and 2 bases from J, with 22 bases between. CDR1 is SGHRS, CDR2 YFSETQ, per germline. The CDR3 runs to 17 residues. The CDR3 DNA reads as TGCGCCAGCAGCCGTGAGGGAGTATGGGGAAGGACCTACGAGCAGTACTTC. Its translation: CASSREGVWGRTYEQYF.

The chain links TRBV2 to TRBJ2-5; tentatively, D is TRBD1 or TRBD2 (5 bases each). The CDR3 runs 12 residues. The germline gives CDR1 SNHLY, CDR2 FYNNEI. Trimming stripped 7 bases from V and 4 bases from J, with 10 bases between. The CDR3 region has the DNA TGTGCCAGCAATGGGGGATTAGAGACCCAGTACTTC. Protein product: CASNGGLETQYF. The full variable domain, rest sourced from reference TRBV2 and TRBJ2-5, is EPEVTQTPSHQVTQMGQEVILRCVPISNHLYFYWYRQILGQKVEFLVSFYNNEISEKSEIFDDQFSVERPDGSNFTLKIRSTKLEDSAMYFCASNGGLETQYFGPGTRLLVL.

This chain uses TRBV5-6 with TRBJ2-3; 7 nucleotides line up with TRBD2. The CDR3 is 14 residues long. The germline V gene has CDR1 SGHDT and CDR2 YYEEEE. V lost 2 bases to trimming and J lost 4 bases; unmatched junction nucleotides: 4. CDR3 DNA sequence: TGTGCCAGCAGCTTCGGGGGGAGGTCAGATACGCAGTATTTT. This gives the protein CASSFGGRSDTQYF.

As DNA, the CDR3 is TGTGCCAGCAGTGCGTCGGGAGACACAAAAGTCCTAACTAACTATGGCTACACCTTC. Translation gives CASSASGDTKVLTNYGYTF. The chain joins TRBV2 to TRBJ1-2; D gene uncertain. CDR1 and CDR2 (germline): SNHLY, FYNNEI. With 4 bases removed from V and 0 bases from J, the gap between germline ends came to 24 bases. The CDR3 contains 19 residues.

The chain carries TRBV7-2 and TRBJ2-2, with TRBD1 matching 10 bases. The J segment lost 1 base and the V segment lost 6 bases, leaving 11 bases of the junction unmatched. The CDR3 sequence is 18 residues long. CDR1 is SGHTA and CDR2 is FQGNSA in the germline V gene. This CDR3 is CASRLRGGTGVNTGELFF. CDR3 sequence (DNA): TGTGCCAGCAGATTGAGGGGTGGGACAGGGGTGAACACCGGGGAGCTGTTTTTT.

This clone appeared a single time. The chain combines TRBV6-5 with TRBJ1-1; 7 positions match TRBD1. CDR1 and CDR2 from the germline V gene are MNHEY and SVGAGI. The CDR3 is made up of 14 amino acids. Unmatched junction bases numbered 8, after V lost 5 bases and J lost 5 bases. The CDR3 sequence is CASSKRDRDTEAFF. Written as DNA, the CDR3 is TGTGCCAGCAGTAAACGTGACAGGGATACTGAAGCTTTCTTT.

The V and J genes are TRBV7-9 and TRBJ2-4; D is perhaps TRBD1 (6 bases). Germline assignment: CDR1 SEHNR and CDR2 FQNEAQ (reference sequence). Trimming shortened V by 3 bases and J by 0 bases, and 6 bases separated the two germline ends. CDR3 length: 14 amino acids. The CDR3 spells CASSLGAAKNIQYF. As DNA, the CDR3 is TGTGCCAGCAGCTTGGGGGCAGCCAAAAACATTCAGTACTTC.

The table lists this clone with many counts. The chain links TRBV9 to TRBJ2-3; 8 nucleotides agree with TRBD2. V shed 0 bases, J shed 5 bases, and the junction held 5 bases outside the gene matches. CDR1 is SGDLS and CDR2 is YYNGEE in the germline V gene. The CDR3 contains 15 residues. The CDR3 DNA sequence: TGTGCCAGCAGCGTAGAGGGCGGGAGGATAGATACGCAGTATTTT. Protein: CASSVEGGRIDTQYF.

This chain links TRBV29-1 with TRBJ2-3; 14 bases align to TRBD2. Germline-derived CDR1 and CDR2 are SQVTM and ANQGSEA. The CDR3 sequence is 21 residues long. V lost 3 bases and J lost 2; bases outside the gene matches: 19. The chain's CDR3 is CSVDLPTGTSGSAMYTDTQYF. CDR3 DNA sequence: TGCAGCGTTGATCTACCGACCGGGACTAGCGGGAGCGCAATGTACACAGATACGCAGTATTTT.

This chain connects TRBV27 to TRBJ2-3, with TRBD1 matching over 7 bases. CDR3 length: 17 amino acids. V lost 0 bases, J lost 2 bases, and 8 bases stayed unmatched. Germline V gene data show CDR1 as MNHEY and CDR2 as SMNVEV (reference sequence). Here the CDR3 reads CASSLSSTGSPTDTQYF. In DNA form, the CDR3 reads TGTGCCAGCAGTTTATCCTCGACAGGGTCTCCCACAGATACGCAGTATTTT.

The gene calls are TRBV19 and TRBJ2-3, with TRBD2 matching 11 bases. This CDR3 is 15 amino acids long. After removal of 1 base from V and 6 bases from J, the junction contained 3 bases not matched to a gene. Germline values: CDR1 LNHDA, CDR2 SQIVND (reference sequence). Written as DNA, the CDR3 is TGTGCCAGTAGTATAGCACTAGCGGGAGACGATACGCAGTATTTT. Protein product: CASSIALAGDDTQYF.

The rearrangement joins TRBV29-1 to TRBJ2-7, with D unresolved. V lost 4 bases and J 2 bases, leaving 15 bases between the germline ends. There are 14 residues in the CDR3. Germline loops: CDR1 SQVTM, CDR2 ANQGSEA. This chain's CDR3 is CSVASRARTYEQYF. The CDR3 coding sequence is TGCAGCGTTGCCTCCAGAGCTAGAACCTACGAGCAGTACTTC.

This chain uses TRBV4-1 with TRBJ1-1; 7 bases map to TRBD1. Germline values: CDR1 MGHRA, CDR2 YSYEKL. V lost 1 base and J lost 0; bases outside the gene matches: 11. The CDR3 has 18 amino acids. In nucleotides, the CDR3 is TGCGCCAGCAGCCAAGGCAGAAGGACAGGCTATATGAACACTGAAGCTTTCTTT. Translated, it gives CASSQGRRTGYMNTEAFF.

V gene TRBV28 combines with J gene TRBJ2-1; the match to TRBD2 covers 8 bases. The CDR3 sequence is 15 residues long. The V gene end was trimmed by 6 bases and the J gene end by 4 bases; junction bases not matched to a gene: 8. CDR1 and CDR2 (germline): MDHEN, SYDVKM. CDR3 in amino acids: CASRGRLAYYNEQFF. DNA for the CDR3: TGTGCCAGCAGGGGGCGACTAGCGTATTACAATGAGCAGTTCTTC.